This T cell receptor beta chain was sequenced during a study of tumor-infiltrating lymphocytes in localized non-small cell lung cancer. The germline gives CDR1 KGHSH, CDR2 LQKENI. V was pared by 4 bases and J by 5 bases, with 11 bases between. This CDR3 has 13 residues. Sequencing used immunoSEQ multiplex PCR; TCRdb keeps in-frame clones, though not all of them. The table shows under 8,000 clones, with around 77% occurring only once. This clone was counted only a few times. The chain recombines TRBV18 with TRBJ1-1; perhaps TRBD1 as D (6 bases). This clonotype originated in a human donor with non-small cell lung cancer. The sequenced sample consisted of lung tumor tissue. CDR3 region: CASSQDSRTEAFF. In DNA, the CDR3 is TGTGCCAGCTCACAGGACAGTCGGACTGAAGCTTTCTTT. Drawing the rest from reference TRBV18 and TRBJ1-1, the complete variable domain is NAGVMQNPRHLVRRRGQEARLRCSPMKGHSHVYWYRQLPEEGLKFMVYLQKENIIDESGMPKERFSAEFPKEGPSILRIQQVVRGDSAAYFCASSQDSRTEAFFGQGTRLTVV.